The entry that follows covers one TCR beta chain sequence. Its antigen is as yet unknown. V shed 5 bases and J shed 13 bases, with 14 bases lying between them. This CDR3 has 11 amino acids. Germline V gives CDR1 SNHLY, CDR2 FYNNEI. This sample is part of a study of chemoradiotherapy in HPV16-positive cancers. Regarding the study as a whole: Non-HPV-specific T cells did not expand in tumors during treatment, whereas candidate HPV-specific clones and E7-related motifs did.

TCRdb's copy holds only in-frame clones and misses some; the assay was immunoSEQ multiplex PCR. This table has about 12,000 clones, over 75% appearing once. This TCR was recovered from a human donor with HPV-associated anogenital cancer. The chain employs TRBV2 and TRBJ1-2, with D perhaps matching TRBD1 (6 bases). The material was obtained from a patient who underwent chemoradiotherapy. The DNA of the CDR3 is TGTGCCAGCAGTCCGGGGGCCGGGCTCACCTTC. Translated: CASSPGAGLTF.